This TCR beta chain was sequenced during a study of blood T cell repertoires in COVID-19 (dated by TCRdb to 2018 to 2020). With respect to the entire study: Samples covering the acute and convalescent phases of COVID-19 were provided by collaborators in the United States, Italy and Spain. Nearly every sample came with metadata listing a de-identified subject ID, COVID-19 status, age in years and sex. The dataset comprised deeply sampled blood TCRbeta repertoires from subjects exposed to, actively infected with, or recovered from COVID-19. Where available, HLA class I and class II types were obtained from metadata supplied by the sample provider rather than from assay-based typing. The prospective study material was composed of cDNA or gDNA derived from T cells, B-cell-depleted T cells, or PBMCs. The repertoires were released in a freely available public database meant as a resource for research on the immune response to SARS-CoV-2. The samples were drawn from two sources: the first 160 participants of the ongoing ImmuneRACE study, and 950 to 1,500 subjects contributed by 6 global collaborators.

This clone was seen a single time. Its antigen is not yet known. No quality values exist for individual bases; no much larger clone is one base distant. The immunoSEQ Assay, a bias-controlled multiplex PCR, was used to amplify TCRbeta CDR3 regions from genomic DNA. As for how the authors treated the data: The number of nucleated cells in each sample was estimated from the amplification of reference gene primers within the assay. To quantify the absolute abundance of each unique TCRbeta CDR3 rearrangement, sequence reads were collapsed and filtered. For each sample, productive Simpson clonality was calculated as the square root of Simpson's diversity index across productive rearrangements. TCRdb took this table from immuneACCESS and kept in-frame rearrangements with V and J called. Such tables lack part of the clones; where checked against another copy, unresolved V genes explain under half of the gap, and the rest is unexplained. V, J and clone size derive from that table, while D and trimming were established from the DNA sequence. The sample profile shows 250,000 to 350,000 clones; around 86% of them were found once. The ten top clones hold about 3% of the sample.

The V end loses 6 bases and the J end loses 10 bases, and a stretch of 13 bases separates them. CDR1 and CDR2 (SNHLY, FYNNEI) derive from the germline V gene. The CDR3 measures 13 amino acids from cysteine to phenylalanine. Only the CDR3 region is kept as DNA, spanning 39 bases read in frame from base 1. Beyond this particular receptor, the publication reports: Clinical and demographic metadata were provided uncurated, with the amount varying by source and participant.

The collaborating institutions used their own protocols to collect whole blood in K2EDTA tubes. For TCRbeta analysis, collaborator samples were shipped as frozen whole blood, as isolated PBMCs, or as DNA extracted from either sample type. The V and J genes are TRBV2 and TRBJ1-6; the best D guess is TRBD1, with 6 bases matching. Input material: peripheral blood. The clonotype was recovered from a woman in her 30s with active or convalescent COVID-19. The CDR3 reads as follows: CASRERGNSPLHF. The nucleotide sequence reads as follows: TGTGCCAGCAGGGAAAGGGGGAACTCACCCCTCCACTTT.